This TCR beta chain was documented in a study of identifying expanded T cells in peripheral blood. Assay used: immunoSEQ multiplex PCR; TCRdb lists only in-frame clones, some missing. The sample lists 50,000 to 65,000 clones, more than 70% occurring once. This CDR3 has 13 residues. The germline gives CDR1 MNHNY, CDR2 SVGAGI (reference sequence). Trimming removed 4 bases from V and 1 base from J, with 8 bases in between. The chain couples TRBV6-6 to TRBJ2-7; D is unclear. The sample taken for sequencing was blood. This TCR was sampled from a person aged 18 to 69 in good health. For the CDR3, the DNA is TGTGCCAGCAGTTCTGACGTATCCTACGAGCAGTACTTC. Translated, it gives CASSSDVSYEQYF.